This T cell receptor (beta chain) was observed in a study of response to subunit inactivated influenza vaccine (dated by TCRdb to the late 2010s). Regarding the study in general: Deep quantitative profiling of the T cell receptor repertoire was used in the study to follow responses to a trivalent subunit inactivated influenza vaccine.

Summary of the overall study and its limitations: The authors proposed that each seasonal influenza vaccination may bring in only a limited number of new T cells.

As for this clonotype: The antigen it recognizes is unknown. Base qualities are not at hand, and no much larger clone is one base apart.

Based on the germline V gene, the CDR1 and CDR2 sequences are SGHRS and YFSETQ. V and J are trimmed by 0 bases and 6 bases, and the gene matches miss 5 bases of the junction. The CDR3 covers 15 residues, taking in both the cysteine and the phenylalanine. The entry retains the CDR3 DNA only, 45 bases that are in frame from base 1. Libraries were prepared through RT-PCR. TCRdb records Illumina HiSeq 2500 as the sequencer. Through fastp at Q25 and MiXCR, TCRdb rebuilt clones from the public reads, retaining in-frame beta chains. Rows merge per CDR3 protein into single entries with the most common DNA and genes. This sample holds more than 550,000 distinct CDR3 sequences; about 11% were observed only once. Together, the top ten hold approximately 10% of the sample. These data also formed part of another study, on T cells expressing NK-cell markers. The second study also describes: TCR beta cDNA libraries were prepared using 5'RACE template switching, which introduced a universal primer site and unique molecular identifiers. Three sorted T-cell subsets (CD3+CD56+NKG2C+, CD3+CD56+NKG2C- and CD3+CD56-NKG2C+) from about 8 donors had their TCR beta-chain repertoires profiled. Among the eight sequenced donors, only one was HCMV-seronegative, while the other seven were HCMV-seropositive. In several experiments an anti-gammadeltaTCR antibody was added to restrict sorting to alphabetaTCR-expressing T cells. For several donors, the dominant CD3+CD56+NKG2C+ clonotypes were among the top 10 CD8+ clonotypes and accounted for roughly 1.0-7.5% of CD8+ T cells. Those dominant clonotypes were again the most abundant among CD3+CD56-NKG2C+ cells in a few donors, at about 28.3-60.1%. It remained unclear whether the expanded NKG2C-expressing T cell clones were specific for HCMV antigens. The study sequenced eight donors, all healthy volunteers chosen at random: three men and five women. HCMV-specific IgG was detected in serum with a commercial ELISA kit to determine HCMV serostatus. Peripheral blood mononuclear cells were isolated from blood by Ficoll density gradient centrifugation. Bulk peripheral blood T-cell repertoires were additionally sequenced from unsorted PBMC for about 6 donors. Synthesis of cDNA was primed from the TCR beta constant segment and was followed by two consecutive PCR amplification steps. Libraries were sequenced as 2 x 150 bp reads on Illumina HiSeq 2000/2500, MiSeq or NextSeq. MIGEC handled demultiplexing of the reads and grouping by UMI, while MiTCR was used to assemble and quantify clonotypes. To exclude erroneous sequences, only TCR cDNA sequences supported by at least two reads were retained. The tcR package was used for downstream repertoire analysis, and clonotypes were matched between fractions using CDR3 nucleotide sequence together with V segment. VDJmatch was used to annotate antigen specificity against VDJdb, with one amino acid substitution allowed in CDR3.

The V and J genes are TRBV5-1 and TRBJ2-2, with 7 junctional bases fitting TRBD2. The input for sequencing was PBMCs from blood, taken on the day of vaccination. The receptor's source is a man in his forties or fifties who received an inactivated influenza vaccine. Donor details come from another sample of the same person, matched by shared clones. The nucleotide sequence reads TGCGCCAGCAGCTTGGGGACTAGGTATCCCGGGGAGCTGTTTTTT. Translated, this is CASSLGTRYPGELFF. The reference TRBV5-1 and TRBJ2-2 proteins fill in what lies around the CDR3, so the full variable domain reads KAGVTQTPRYLIKTRGQQVTLSCSPISGHRSVSWYQQTPGQGLQFLFEYFSETQRNKGNFPGRFSGRQFSNSRSEMNVSTLELGDSALYLCASSLGTRYPGELFFGEGSRLTVL.